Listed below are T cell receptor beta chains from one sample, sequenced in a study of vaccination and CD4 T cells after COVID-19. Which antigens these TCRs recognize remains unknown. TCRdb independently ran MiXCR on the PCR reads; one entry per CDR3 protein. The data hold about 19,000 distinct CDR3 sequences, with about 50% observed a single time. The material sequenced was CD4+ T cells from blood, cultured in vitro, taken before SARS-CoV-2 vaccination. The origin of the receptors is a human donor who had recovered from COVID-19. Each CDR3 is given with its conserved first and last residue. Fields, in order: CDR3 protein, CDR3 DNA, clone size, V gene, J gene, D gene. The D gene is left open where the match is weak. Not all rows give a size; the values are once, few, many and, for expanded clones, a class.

CDR3: CASSYEGQRNTEAFF; DNA: TGTGCCAGCAGTTACGAGGGGCAAAGGAACACTGAAGCTTTCTTT; size: -; V: TRBV6-5; J: TRBJ1-1; D: -
CDR3: CASRSETGRSATEAFF; DNA: TGTGCCAGCAGATCTGAGACAGGGAGGTCGGCCACTGAAGCTTTCTTT; size: -; V: TRBV27; J: TRBJ1-1; D: TRBD1
CDR3: CASSSGPRDWVAEAFF; DNA: TGTGCCAGCAGCTCGGGTCCGCGGGACTGGGTTGCTGAAGCTTTCTTT; size: -; V: TRBV11-3; J: TRBJ1-1; D: -
CDR3: CASSILSGLAKTDTQYF; DNA: TGTGCCAGCAGCATCCTCTCGGGACTAGCGAAAACAGATACGCAGTATTTT; size: -; V: TRBV7-9; J: TRBJ2-3; D: TRBD2
CDR3: CASSEAAGRSNSPLHF; DNA: TGTGCCAGCAGTGAAGCGGCAGGGAGGAGTAATTCACCCCTCCACTTT; size: few; V: TRBV6-1; J: TRBJ1-6; D: -
CDR3: CASSLAGQGRQETQYF; DNA: TGTGCCAGCAGCTTAGCGGGACAGGGGCGCCAAGAGACCCAGTACTTC; size: few; V: TRBV7-8; J: TRBJ2-5; D: TRBD1
CDR3: CASSLGRDRATSEKLFF; DNA: TGTGCCAGCAGCTTGGGGCGGGACAGAGCTACAAGTGAAAAACTGTTTTTT; size: -; V: TRBV7-8; J: TRBJ1-4; D: TRBD1
CDR3: CASSTTPGRLSYEQYF; DNA: TGTGCCAGCAGTACCACACCGGGACGCCTTTCCTACGAGCAGTACTTC; size: -; V: TRBV6-2/TRBV6-3; J: TRBJ2-7; D: -
CDR3: CASSNQGGLTEAFF; DNA: TGTGCCAGCAGTAACCAAGGGGGGCTGACTGAAGCTTTCTTT; size: -; V: TRBV6-2/TRBV6-3; J: TRBJ1-1; D: -
CDR3: CASRRTGYGYTF; DNA: TGTGCCAGTAGGAGGACAGGCTATGGCTACACCTTC; size: few; V: TRBV19; J: TRBJ1-2; D: TRBD1
CDR3: CASSVQETQYF; DNA: TGTGCCAGCAGCGTACAAGAGACCCAGTACTTC; size: -; V: TRBV11-2; J: TRBJ2-5; D: -
CDR3: CASSTAGGGFILETQYF; DNA: TGTGCCAGCTCTACGGCGGGCGGGGGGTTTATATTGGAGACCCAGTACTTC; size: -; V: TRBV6-2/TRBV6-3; J: TRBJ2-5; D: TRBD2
CDR3: CASGSLGNSPLHF; DNA: TGTGCCAGCGGGAGCCTCGGGAATTCACCCCTCCACTTT; size: -; V: TRBV28; J: TRBJ1-6; D: -
CDR3: CASSLEGTDTQYF; DNA: TGTGCCAGCAGCTTGGAGGGGACCGATACGCAGTATTTT; size: -; V: TRBV5-4; J: TRBJ2-3; D: -
CDR3: CASSRVVYEQYF; DNA: TGTGCCAGCAGCCGAGTAGTCTACGAGCAGTACTTC; size: -; V: TRBV6-1; J: TRBJ2-7; D: -
CDR3: CASSLGRGTDTQYF; DNA: TGTGCCAGCAGCTTAGGCAGGGGAACAGATACGCAGTATTTT; size: few; V: TRBV7-3; J: TRBJ2-3; D: -
CDR3: CAISVQGEESGYTF; DNA: TGTGCCATCAGTGTGCAAGGCGAAGAGTCTGGCTACACCTTC; size: once; V: TRBV10-3; J: TRBJ1-2; D: -
CDR3: CASSTPGALNQPQHF; DNA: TGTGCCAGTAGTACTCCGGGAGCCCTAAATCAGCCCCAGCATTTT; size: -; V: TRBV19; J: TRBJ1-5; D: -
CDR3: CATRQGTEAFF; DNA: TGTGCCACCAGACAGGGCACTGAAGCTTTCTTT; size: few; V: TRBV11-3; J: TRBJ1-1; D: TRBD1
CDR3: CASSKWGDQPQHF; DNA: TGTGCCAGCAGCAAGTGGGGAGATCAGCCCCAGCATTTT; size: -; V: TRBV7-8; J: TRBJ1-5; D: -
CDR3: CASSRGFNSPLHF; DNA: TGTGCCAGCAGCAGGGGTTTTAACTCACCCCTCCACTTT; size: -; V: TRBV2; J: TRBJ1-6; D: -
CDR3: CASSQGTVSYEQYF; DNA: TGTGCCAGCAGCCAAGGGACAGTATCCTACGAGCAGTACTTC; size: -; V: TRBV3-1; J: TRBJ2-7; D: -
CDR3: CASSYTLGGGGNQPQHF; DNA: TGTGCCAGCAGTTACACGCTCGGAGGTGGCGGCAATCAGCCCCAGCATTTT; size: few; V: TRBV6-5; J: TRBJ1-5; D: -
CDR3: CASSFTGEPGNTIYF; DNA: TGTGCCAGCAGCTTCACAGGGGAACCTGGAAACACCATATATTTT; size: few; V: TRBV7-2; J: TRBJ1-3; D: TRBD1
CDR3: CASSPQSPSAGEQFF; DNA: TGTGCCAGCAGCCCCCAAAGCCCTAGCGCTGGTGAGCAGTTCTTC; size: -; V: TRBV11-3; J: TRBJ2-1; D: -
CDR3: CASSLGVAAAFF; DNA: TGTGCCAGCAGTTTAGGGGTTGCGGCGGCTTTCTTT; size: -; V: TRBV6-2/TRBV6-3; J: TRBJ1-1; D: -
CDR3: CASSFLAGVGLTDTQYF; DNA: TGTGCCAGCAGCTTCCTAGCGGGAGTAGGGTTGACAGATACGCAGTATTTT; size: -; V: TRBV7-8; J: TRBJ2-3; D: TRBD2
CDR3: CASSYSWGRETQYF; DNA: TGTGCCAGCAGTTACTCGTGGGGCCGTGAGACCCAGTACTTC; size: few; V: TRBV6-5; J: TRBJ2-5; D: -
CDR3: CASSLPGGGLDQPQHF; DNA: TGTGCCAGTAGTCTCCCCGGTGGGGGACTAGACCAGCCCCAGCATTTT; size: -; V: TRBV19; J: TRBJ1-5; D: -
CDR3: CASSLQSNYGYTF; DNA: TGTGCCAGCAGCTTGCAGTCTAACTATGGCTACACCTTC; size: -; V: TRBV5-4; J: TRBJ1-2; D: -
CDR3: CASSPRGRYGYTF; DNA: TGTGCCAGCAGCCCAAGGGGCCGCTATGGCTACACCTTC; size: -; V: TRBV11-3; J: TRBJ1-2; D: -
CDR3: CASSDSSYGYTF; DNA: TGCGCCAGCAGCGACAGCTCCTATGGCTACACCTTC; size: few; V: TRBV10-1; J: TRBJ1-2; D: -
CDR3: CASRKTQYF; DNA: TGTGCCAGCAGAAAGACCCAGTACTTC; size: few; V: TRBV6-2/TRBV6-3; J: TRBJ2-5; D: -
CDR3: CASSRRDRVNYGYTF; DNA: TGTGCCAGCAGCAGGCGGGACAGGGTTAACTATGGCTACACCTTC; size: -; V: TRBV7-2; J: TRBJ1-2; D: TRBD1
CDR3: CASRNNYGYTF; DNA: TGTGCCAGCAGGAATAACTATGGCTACACCTTC; size: -; V: TRBV28; J: TRBJ1-2; D: -
CDR3: CASSDRGTDTQYF; DNA: TGTGCCAGCAGTGACAGGGGCACAGATACGCAGTATTTT; size: -; V: TRBV6-1; J: TRBJ2-3; D: -
CDR3: CATSDPPVPKQYF; DNA: TGCGCCACCAGTGATCCCCCCGTTCCGAAGCAGTACTTC; size: -; V: TRBV24-1; J: TRBJ2-7; D: -
CDR3: CASSLAHGDEQFF; DNA: TGTGCCAGCAGCTTAGCGCATGGTGATGAGCAGTTCTTC; size: -; V: TRBV7-6; J: TRBJ2-1; D: -
CDR3: CASRPGTVENSPLHF; DNA: TGTGCCAGTAGACCCGGGACAGTAGAAAATTCACCCCTCCACTTT; size: -; V: TRBV19; J: TRBJ1-6; D: TRBD1
CDR3: CASRGLAAHNEQFF; DNA: TGTGCCAGCAGGGGACTAGCGGCACACAATGAGCAGTTCTTC; size: -; V: TRBV27; J: TRBJ2-1; D: TRBD2
CDR3: CASTRDSRDTQYF; DNA: TGTGCCAGCACACGAGACAGCCGCGATACGCAGTATTTT; size: -; V: TRBV7-2; J: TRBJ2-3; D: -